Listed here is a single T cell receptor (beta chain). The sample belongs to a study of OX40 agonist ivuxolimab in advanced cancers. Turning to the study itself: Those enrolled were approximately 83% male, with a mean age of about 66 years and ages from roughly 20 to 90. Two patients with cutaneous melanoma and one with hepatocellular carcinoma, three in total, showed partial responses.

TCRdb keeps only in-frame clones here, not all; method: immunoSEQ multiplex PCR. The data hold around 13,000 clones, with about three quarters observed a single time. Germline CDR1 reads MNHEY; CDR2 reads SMNVEV (reference sequence). Trimming pared 3 bases from V and 6 bases from J, leaving 9 bases between. CDR3 length equals 12 residues. The input for sequencing was CD4+ or CD8+ T cells sorted from blood, taken in a trial of the OX40 agonist ivuxolimab. This TCR was recovered from an adult with an advanced solid tumor such as melanoma, head and neck, liver or kidney cancer. The chain links TRBV27 to TRBJ2-7; TRBD1 is a possible D gene (5 bases). The CDR3 region has the DNA TGTGCCAGCAGTTTTTCAGGGTCCGAGCAGTACTTC. It specifies CASSFSGSEQYF.